This T cell receptor beta chain was captured by sequencing in a study of T cell responses to AZD1222 COVID-19 vaccine. Study information: Second-dose recipients at about 4 or about 12 weeks were treated as one pooled group.

This CDR3 region has 14 residues. From germline, CDR1 is SGHRS and CDR2 YFSETQ. V was trimmed by 2 bases and J by 7 bases, leaving 12 bases between them. Measured with immunoSEQ multiplex PCR; TCRdb has only the in-frame clones, and not every one. The sample consists of more than 150,000 clones, 85% to 95% of them appearing once. Note on this clone: What it recognizes is unknown.

Study findings and constraints: Once two AZD1222 doses were given, Spike-specific TCR breadth and depth went up. CD4 TCRs covered the whole spike, strongest at regions 160-218 and 743-854.

This sequence originates from an adult in good health. The V and J genes are TRBV5-1 and TRBJ1-4; a weak D match, TRBD1 (6 bases). Sequenced material: peripheral blood, taken on day 0 of AZD1222 vaccination. The CDR3 is CASSFWTDGEKLFF. For the CDR3, the DNA is TGCGCCAGCAGCTTTTGGACAGACGGTGAAAAACTGTTTTTT.